The next 11 T cell receptor beta chains were all read from a single sample in a study of T-cell memory formation after mild COVID-19. TCRdb passed the 5' RACE reads through MiXCR, listing each CDR3 protein once. The sample has approximately 340,000 distinct CDR3 sequences; approximately 13% are singletons. The specimen sequenced was PBMCs or a T cell subset sorted from them (not recorded which). The origin of the receptors is a man younger than 30 who had mild COVID-19 (a few samples of this study predate the infection). Cell type and time point are not known.

This clonotype was found a few times. The V and J genes are TRBV12-3 or TRBV12-4 and TRBJ2-2; unclear D gene. V gave up 4 bases and J gave up 4 bases, with 10 bases separating them. The CDR3 contains 14 residues. The CDR3 spells CASSWVQLTGELFF. Written as DNA, the CDR3 is TGTGCCAGCAGTTGGGTCCAGCTCACCGGGGAGCTGTTTTTT.

This clonotype is a singleton in its sample. V usage is TRBV4-1 and J usage is TRBJ2-5, with 7 bases that match TRBD2. Per germline, CDR1 MGHRA and CDR2 YSYEKL. The CDR3 consists of 16 residues. After removal of 0 bases from V and 4 bases from J, the junction contained 8 bases not matched to a gene. CDR3 loop: CASSQDGAGQLETQYF. In DNA, the CDR3 is TGCGCCAGCAGCCAAGACGGAGCGGGGCAATTAGAGACCCAGTACTTC.

This clonotype was seen a handful of times. This sequence joins TRBV7-2 and TRBJ2-3, with D hard to call. This CDR3 spans 14 amino acids. The germline CDR1 and CDR2 sequences are SGHTA and FQGNSA. The ends were cut back, 5 bases at V and 1 base at J, with 10 bases in the middle. CDR3 nucleotides: TGTGCCAGCAGCCCGAATATGGGCACAGATACGCAGTATTTT. Translating gives CASSPNMGTDTQYF.

The J gene is TRBJ2-2, the V gene TRBV20-1; unclear D gene. Germline V gives CDR1 DFQATT, CDR2 SNEGSKA (reference sequence). This CDR3 is 15 amino acids long. The V and J ends lost 1 base and 2 bases respectively, with 11 bases between them. CDR3 DNA sequence: TGCAGTGCTAGAGTTCGGCAGACTAACACCGGGGAGCTGTTTTTT. This codes for CSARVRQTNTGELFF.

V and J are TRBV7-3 and TRBJ2-1; no clear D. CDR1 is SGHTA and CDR2 is FQGTGA in the germline V gene. Trimming took off 0 bases at V and 5 bases at J, with 8 bases between the two ends. The CDR3 spans 14 residues. The CDR3 DNA is TGTGCCAGCAGCTTAACGGACGGAAACAATGAGCAGTTCTTC. Encoded protein: CASSLTDGNNEQFF.

The V gene is TRBV12-3 or TRBV12-4, the J gene TRBJ1-2; a weak D match, TRBD1 (5 bases). The germline V and J ends were trimmed by 2 bases and 8 bases, with 12 bases remaining between them. The CDR3 extends over 13 amino acids. The CDR3 protein is CASSLQGYRGYTF. CDR3 nucleotides: TGTGCCAGCAGTTTACAGGGATACCGGGGCTACACCTTC.

This chain connects TRBV10-2 to TRBJ1-2; no reliable D call. Per germline, CDR1 WSHSY and CDR2 SAAADI. The CDR3 has 14 amino acids. Trimming cost V 6 bases and J 4 bases, with 15 bases left between them. The CDR3 reads CASSANRTPYGYTF. In nucleotides, the CDR3 is TGCGCCAGCAGCGCAAATCGGACCCCCTATGGCTACACCTTC.

The chain combines TRBV4-1 with TRBJ1-2, with 7 bases that match TRBD1. V shed 0 bases, J shed 4 bases, and the junction held 5 bases outside the gene matches. Germline-derived CDR1 and CDR2 are MGHRA and YSYEKL. This CDR3 is built from 15 residues. As DNA, the CDR3 is TGCGCCAGCAGCCAAGATCCAGGGGGAGGCTATGGCTACACCTTC. Translated, it gives CASSQDPGGGYGYTF.

V usage is TRBV5-1 and J usage is TRBJ1-2; 9 bases line up with TRBD1. Germline-derived CDR1 and CDR2 are SGHRS and YFSETQ. The trim removed 4 bases at V and 4 bases at J, leaving 5 bases unmatched. This CDR3 spans 14 amino acids. The CDR3 loop is CASSVTGGGYGYTF. In DNA form, the CDR3 reads TGCGCCAGCAGCGTAACAGGGGGCGGCTATGGCTACACCTTC.

This clonotype showed up just a few times. V gene TRBV21-1 combines with J gene TRBJ2-1; whether TRBD1, the table's D call, matches the DNA was not checked. TRBV21-1 is flagged as a pseudogene. CDR3 size: 9 residues. DNA of the CDR3: TGTGCCAGCCGGGGGGGAGAGTTCTTC. This codes for CASRGGEFF.

The chain uses TRBV7-7 and TRBJ2-3; D gene uncertain. This CDR3 spans 15 amino acids. Germline V gene sequence: CDR1 SSHAT, CDR2 FNYEAQ (reference sequence). Trimming removed 3 bases at V and 2 bases at J, with 12 bases between. The CDR3 DNA reads as TGTGCCAGCAGCTTGGGTGGTAGAGTCACAGATACGCAGTATTTT. Translation gives CASSLGGRVTDTQYF.